The entry that follows covers one T cell receptor (beta chain) sequence. Its antigen is not identified. CDR1 SGHKS and CDR2 YYEKEE come from the germline V gene (reference sequence). Trimming took off 7 bases at V and 6 bases at J, with 23 bases between the two ends. The CDR3 is 17 amino acids. Measured with immunoSEQ multiplex PCR; TCRdb has only the in-frame clones, and not every one. The table shows roughly 150,000 clones, with around 85% occurring only once. The sample belongs to a study of cytomegalovirus exposure and HLA in healthy donors. General study findings and limits: TCR beta chains numbering some 160 were designated cytomegalovirus-associated. Across donors, most TCRs were seen rarely, yet some public ones were widespread. Reported results showed that the classifier diagnosed cytomegalovirus status with high specificity and sensitivity.

The specimen was PBMCs. The V call is TRBV5-5, the J call TRBJ1-6; TRBD1 might be the D (5 bases). The clonotype comes from a man aged 25-40 years in good health and CMV-seropositive. CDR3: CASQALHRTESNSPLHF. CDR3 coding DNA: TGTGCCAGCCAAGCTTTGCACAGGACCGAGTCTAATTCACCCCTCCACTTT. The complete variable domain, with remaining parts taken from reference TRBV5-5 and TRBJ1-6, reads DAGVTQSPTHLIKTRGQQVTLRCSPISGHKSVSWYQQVLGQGPQFIFQYYEKEERGRGNFPDRFSARQFPNYSSELNVNALLLGDSALYLCASQALHRTESNSPLHFGNGTRLTVT.